Each of the 18 T cell receptor beta chains below was sequenced from the same sample in a study of shared clonotypes between healthy human individuals. TCRdb's table, derived via immunoSEQ multiplex PCR, lists solely in-frame clones and lacks some. The sample has under 1,100,000 clones; more than 75% are singletons. Sequenced input: memory CD4+ T cells from PBMCs. Subset described: CD45RA-negative fraction. These receptors were obtained from a man aged 18 to 35 in good health. Some clones in this sample may be carry-over from other donors' samples.

This clone was recorded a few times. This chain connects TRBV5-1 to TRBJ2-1; 7 bases are shared with TRBD1. Per germline, CDR1 SGHRS and CDR2 YFSETQ. Trimming took 3 bases from V and 0 from J; bases not matched to a gene: 6. CDR3 length: 16 residues. The CDR3 bases are TGCGCCAGCAGCTCCGGGACAGTCGACTCCTACAATGAGCAGTTCTTC. Protein: CASSSGTVDSYNEQFF.

A word on this clone: The same CDR3 arises from other DNA sequences in this sample as well. The CDR3 protein is CASSLSGVTDTQYF. In DNA form, the CDR3 reads TGTGCCAGCAGCTTGTCCGGGGTAACAGATACGCAGTATTTT. The chain employs TRBV7-2 and TRBJ2-3, with D possibly TRBD2 on 5 matching bases. Germline values: CDR1 SGHTA, CDR2 FQGNSA. The CDR3 runs 14 residues. V gave up 3 bases and J gave up 3 bases, with 10 bases separating them. Filled out from reference TRBV7-2 and TRBJ2-3, the complete variable domain reads GAGVSQSPSNKVTEKGKDVELRCDPISGHTALYWYRQSLGQGLEFLIYFQGNSAPDKSGLPSDRFSAERTGGSVSTLTIQRTQQEDSAVYLCASSLSGVTDTQYFGPGTRLTVL.

The chain is built from TRBV28 and TRBJ2-7, with D hard to call. The CDR3 length is 11 residues. CDR1 MDHEN and CDR2 SYDVKM come from the germline V gene. Trimming stripped 8 bases from V and 2 bases from J, with 7 bases between. In DNA, the CDR3 is TGTGCCAGCTATACTCCCTACGAGCAGTACTTC. It translates to CASYTPYEQYF.

The chain recombines TRBV13 with TRBJ2-7, with 12 nucleotides matching TRBD1. V trimming: 8 bases; J trimming: 4 bases; junction bases outside the gene matches: 6. Germline CDR1 is PRHDT and CDR2 is FYEKMQ (reference sequence). There are 14 residues in the CDR3. The CDR3 region has the DNA TGTGCCAGCGCACGGGACAGGGGGCTTTACGAGCAGTACTTC. As protein: CASARDRGLYEQYF.

The gene calls are TRBV30 and TRBJ2-1, with 9 bases identical to TRBD2. This CDR3 comprises 14 residues. The germline V gene encodes CDR1 GTSNPN and CDR2 SVGIG (reference sequence). With V trimmed by 6 bases and J by 4 bases, 7 bases remained unmatched. Here the CDR3 DNA reads TGTGCCTGCGAGCTAGCGGGAAATTACAATGAGCAGTTCTTC. The encoded protein is CACELAGNYNEQFF.

This chain joins TRBV2 and TRBJ2-3; no reliable D call. The CDR3 covers 12 residues. Germline loops: CDR1 SNHLY, CDR2 FYNNEI. Trimming shortened V by 5 bases and J by 6 bases, and 9 bases separated the two germline ends. The CDR3 DNA is TGTGCCAGCAGTCTTCTGGGTGATACGCAGTATTTT. The encoded protein is CASSLLGDTQYF.

This clone appeared once. The rearrangement uses TRBV2 and TRBJ2-5, with D possibly being TRBD2 (6 bases). The CDR3 contains 12 residues. Trimming left V 5 bases short and J 2 bases short, with 6 bases between. The germline V gene encodes CDR1 SNHLY and CDR2 FYNNEI. The CDR3, as DNA: TGTGCCAGCAGTAGCGGGCAAGAGACCCAGTACTTC. Protein product: CASSSGQETQYF.

This chain connects TRBV20-1 to TRBJ1-5; unclear D gene. V lost 6 bases and J lost 7, with 10 bases in between. Per the germline V gene, CDR1 is DFQATT and CDR2 is SNEGSKA (reference sequence). CDR3 length: 11 amino acids. Written as DNA, the CDR3 is TGCAGTGCCCCGGGTGAGCAGCCCCAGCATTTT. Translated, it gives CSAPGEQPQHF.

J is TRBJ2-7 and V is TRBV5-1; tentatively, D is TRBD2 (6 bases). CDR3 length: 18 amino acids. Per the germline V gene, CDR1 is SGHRS and CDR2 is YFSETQ. V lost 4 bases and J lost 4, with 27 bases in between. CDR3 bases: TGCGCCAGCAGCCCTAGCGTTCCCTTTCCAATCGCTAAGTACGAGCAGTACTTC. Protein product: CASSPSVPFPIAKYEQYF.

In its sample, this clone was seen once. V usage is TRBV28 and J usage is TRBJ2-7; 9 bases are a match to TRBD1. Germline V gene lookup returns CDR1 MDHEN and CDR2 SYDVKM. Unmatched junction bases numbered 9, after V lost 7 bases and J lost 5 bases. The CDR3 totals 14 residues. CDR3 DNA sequence: TGTGCCAGCACCCCTGGGGACAGGGACGACGAGCAGTACTTC. Amino acid sequence: CASTPGDRDDEQYF.

Concerning this clone itself: A read error may explain this, as a much larger clone is one base away. The rearrangement uses TRBV30 and TRBJ1-3; no firm D call. The ends were cut back, 1 base at V and 3 bases at J, with 7 bases in the middle. This CDR3 contains 13 residues. From germline, CDR1 is GTSNPN and CDR2 SVGIG (reference sequence). The DNA of the CDR3 is TGTGCCTGGAGTGGTGCGGGTGGAAACACCATATATTTT. Its protein product is CAWSGAGGNTIYF.

The chain employs TRBV2 and TRBJ2-2; 7 bases match TRBD2. This CDR3 has 15 amino acids. V was clipped by 6 bases and J by 2 bases; unmatched bases: 6. Per germline, CDR1 SNHLY and CDR2 FYNNEI. This chain's CDR3 is CASRRTRGNTGELFF. CDR3 DNA: TGTGCCAGCAGGAGGACTAGAGGAAACACCGGGGAGCTGTTTTTT.

This chain links TRBV5-1 with TRBJ2-7; 7 bases fit TRBD1. The trim removed 7 bases at V and 1 base at J, leaving 8 bases unmatched. The CDR3 is 14 amino acids. Germline CDR1 and CDR2: SGHRS and YFSETQ. CDR3 coding DNA: TGCGCCAGCCCCAGGGGGACAAGTTCCTACGAGCAGTACTTC. Translation gives CASPRGTSSYEQYF.

This clone is a singleton in its sample. The chain recombines TRBV7-2 with TRBJ2-5, with 8 bases fitting TRBD1. The CDR3 loop spans 15 amino acids. Germline CDR1 reads SGHTA; CDR2 reads FQGNSA. The trim removed 1 base at V and 5 bases at J, leaving 6 bases unmatched. CDR3 loop: CASSLGSGGGETQYF. DNA for the CDR3: TGTGCCAGCAGCTTAGGGTCAGGGGGCGGGGAGACCCAGTACTTC.

The sample holds many counts of this clone. The V call is TRBV28, the J call TRBJ1-5; D gene uncertain. Trimming removed 7 bases at V and 3 bases at J, with 16 bases between. CDR1 is MDHEN, CDR2 SYDVKM, per germline. The CDR3 is 15 residues long. The CDR3 sequence: CASTRDGLTNQPQHF. CDR3 DNA sequence: TGTGCCAGCACCCGCGACGGACTGACCAATCAGCCCCAGCATTTT.

V is TRBV28 and J is TRBJ2-7; tentative D call: TRBD1 (5 bases). Germline V gene data show CDR1 as MDHEN and CDR2 as SYDVKM. The CDR3 runs to 13 residues. V was cut by 2 bases and J by 6 bases, with 11 bases left in between. The CDR3 here is CASSLGWGGEQYF. The CDR3, as DNA: TGTGCCAGCAGTTTAGGTTGGGGCGGCGAGCAGTACTTC.

The CDR3 sequence: CASSLALFASEGGDTQYF. As DNA, the CDR3 is TGCGCCAGCAGCTTGGCCCTATTTGCTAGCGAGGGGGGAGATACGCAGTATTTT. The chain couples TRBV5-1 to TRBJ2-3; D could derive from TRBD1 or TRBD2 (6 bases each). Germline CDR1 SGHRS, CDR2 YFSETQ. CDR3 length: 18 amino acids. The V gene lost 0 bases and the J gene lost 5 bases, with 22 bases spanning the gap.

This clone was detected only once. The V and J genes are TRBV7-9 and TRBJ1-2; D is unresolved. There are 14 residues in the CDR3. Germline V gene data show CDR1 as SEHNR and CDR2 as FQNEAQ (reference sequence). Trimming cost V 5 bases and J 0 bases, with 10 bases left between them. CDR3 coding DNA: TGTGCCAGCAGCAAAGGCGAAGCTAACTATGGCTACACCTTC. Residues: CASSKGEANYGYTF. The whole variable domain, filled in from reference TRBV7-9 and TRBJ1-2, reads DTGVSQNPRHKITKRGQNVTFRCDPISEHNRLYWYRQTLGQGPEFLTYFQNEAQLEKSRLLSDRFSAERPKGSFSTLEIQRTEQGDSAMYLCASSKGEANYGYTFGSGTRLTVV.